One and the same sample provided the 2 T cell receptor beta chains below, sequenced in a study of OX40 agonist ivuxolimab in advanced cancers. Some clones are missing from TCRdb's copy, which holds only in-frame ones; the method was immunoSEQ multiplex PCR. The profile shows roughly 86,000 clones, about 90% of them singletons. This specimen was CD4+ or CD8+ T cells sorted from blood, taken in a trial of the OX40 agonist ivuxolimab. The source of these receptors is an adult with an advanced solid tumor such as melanoma, head and neck, liver or kidney cancer.

The V and J genes are TRBV29-1 and TRBJ2-1; TRBD1 or TRBD2 may be the D gene (6 bases each). The CDR3 extends over 16 amino acids. CDR1 and CDR2 (germline): SQVTM, ANQGSEA. Trimming removed 4 bases at V and 0 bases at J, with 16 bases between. This CDR3 is CSVGPLEGGSYNEQFF. The DNA of the CDR3 is TGCAGCGTTGGACCCTTGGAGGGGGGCTCCTACAATGAGCAGTTCTTC.

The chain carries TRBV5-6 and TRBJ2-7; 10 bases fit TRBD2. From germline, CDR1 is SGHDT and CDR2 YYEEEE. J was trimmed by 3 bases and V by 0 bases; bases with no gene match: 12. The CDR3 is 18 amino acids. CDR3 DNA sequence: TGTGCCAGCAGCTTGGTGGGTAGCGGGAGGCATCATCTCTACGAGCAGTACTTC. Translation: CASSLVGSGRHHLYEQYF.